These 6 T cell receptor beta chains were sequenced from one sample in a study of blood T cells in healthy people across ages. A second PCR of about 7 to 12 cycles used a sample-barcoded 5' primer and a J-beta primer mix. TCRdb recomputed calls from the 5' RACE reads with MiXCR, one row per CDR3 protein. The sample lists about 640,000 distinct CDR3 sequences, approximately 30% occurring once. The specimen sequenced was blood. The receptors come from a woman older than 75 in good health.

This clonotype was found a few times. V and J are TRBV9 and TRBJ1-2; no clear D. Germline CDR1 and CDR2: SGDLS and YYNGEE. This CDR3 is 15 amino acids long. Between the trimmed V and J ends, which lost 1 base and 6 bases, there was a span of 16 bases. CDR3: CASSVRSHGTNGYTF. In DNA, the CDR3 is TGTGCCAGCAGCGTACGAAGCCACGGCACAAATGGCTACACCTTC.

The chain uses TRBV10-3 and TRBJ2-5, with TRBD2 matching over 8 bases. The CDR3 runs to 17 residues. V was clipped by 4 bases and J by 4 bases; unmatched bases: 14. In germline, CDR1 is ENHRY, CDR2 SYGVKD. The CDR3 DNA sequence: TGTGCCATCAGTGCGCGGACTAGCCCTTCTCTCTTAGAGACCCAGTACTTC. This gives the protein CAISARTSPSLLETQYF.

The chain joins TRBV6-5 to TRBJ1-3; 9 bases align to TRBD1. The trim removed 8 bases at V and 5 bases at J, leaving 4 bases unmatched. Germline CDR1 reads MNHEY; CDR2 reads SVGAGI. This CDR3 has 13 residues. CDR3 nucleotides: TGTGCCAGCTGGGACAGGGAACGAAACACCATATATTTT. Translation gives CASWDRERNTIYF.

This clonotype was seen repeatedly, ten times or more. The chain joins TRBV7-3 to TRBJ2-3; unclear D gene. The CDR3 spans 13 residues. The V and J ends lost 2 bases and 10 bases respectively, with 13 bases between them. Germline V gives CDR1 SGHTA, CDR2 FQGTGA. This CDR3 is CASSLQTPGPQYF. CDR3 coding DNA: TGTGCCAGCAGCTTACAGACCCCGGGCCCGCAGTATTTT.

This clonotype came up many times. V usage is TRBV15 and J usage is TRBJ2-7, with D perhaps TRBD1 (6 bases). Trimming removed 0 bases at V and 4 bases at J, with 19 bases between. This CDR3 has 17 amino acids. Germline CDR1 LNHNV, CDR2 YYDKDF (reference sequence). The CDR3 sequence is CATSRDSAGVYFYEQYF. CDR3 sequence (DNA): TGTGCCACCAGCAGAGATTCGGCAGGGGTATATTTTTACGAGCAGTACTTC.

Regarding this clonotype: A read error is possible here, since a much larger clone lies one base away. This chain links TRBV7-2 with TRBJ2-3; TRBD1 agrees at 8 bases. Germline loops: CDR1 SGHTA, CDR2 FQGNSA. This CDR3 contains 17 residues. The CDR3: CAGSPAGTGFGTDTQYF. The CDR3 DNA follows: TGTGCCGGCAGCCCCGCCGGGACAGGTTTCGGCACAGATACGCAGTATTTT.